One T cell receptor beta chain is described in this entry. Its specificity is unknown. The sample comes from a study of CD8+CD57+ T cells in acquired aplastic anemia. The wider study: CD4+ and CD8+ cells, once sorted, gave DNA averaging approximately 3.4 ug. Study-wide points: Patients did not significantly differ from controls in CD8+ Simpson's diversity. Almost 30 sequences, all CD8+ CDR3, were shared between patients and controls.

CDR3 and TCR beta VDJ profiling relied on a genomic DNA template. TCRdb processed the reads anew with MiXCR; each CDR3 protein has one entry. The sample holds over 250,000 distinct CDR3 sequences, 56% seen once. Previously, flow cytometry had revealed CD8+CD57+ cell expansion in the patients chosen for sequencing. All patients were therapy-naive when blood was sampled. The specimen was sorted CD4+, CD8+, or CD8+CD57+ T cells (not recorded which) from PBMCs. This TCR derives from a human donor with aplastic anemia.

CDR3 residues: CASSQEGISLNQPQHF. CDR3 coding DNA: TGCGCCAGCAGCCAAGAGGGTATATCCCTCAATCAGCCCCAGCATTTT. The V gene is TRBV4-1, the J gene TRBJ1-5; D uncertain. The CDR3 consists of 16 residues. Trimming removed 0 bases from V and 3 bases from J, with 12 bases in between. CDR1 is MGHRA and CDR2 is YSYEKL in the germline V gene.